These 4 T cell receptor beta chains were sequenced from one sample in a study of blood T cells in healthy people across ages. A second PCR, run for about 6 to 12 cycles, used a sample-barcoded 5' primer plus a J-beta primer mix. Via MiXCR, TCRdb re-called the 5' RACE reads, giving one row per CDR3 protein. The sample lists roughly 2 million distinct CDR3 sequences; 49% were seen once. Sequencing was performed on blood. The receptors derive from a woman aged 40 to 50 in good health.

The chain has TRBV10-3 and TRBJ2-7; D not resolved. This CDR3 spans 14 amino acids. The ends were cut back, 0 bases at V and 2 bases at J, with 8 bases in the middle. In germline, CDR1 is ENHRY, CDR2 SYGVKD. The CDR3 nucleotides read TGTGCCATCAGTGAGTCGACCCGGACCTACGAGCAGTACTTC. Protein: CAISESTRTYEQYF.

CDR3 nucleotides: TGTGCCAGCAGCTATGCCCACCCCCGGAATGAGCAGTTCTTC. Its translation is CASSYAHPRNEQFF. The rearrangement joins TRBV7-2 to TRBJ2-1; D call uncertain. This CDR3 comprises 14 residues. The germline V and J ends were trimmed by 4 bases and 7 bases, with 14 bases remaining between them. Germline V gives CDR1 SGHTA, CDR2 FQGNSA. Together with reference TRBV7-2 and TRBJ2-1, the CDR3 gives the full variable domain: GAGVSQSPSNKVTEKGKDVELRCDPISGHTALYWYRQSLGQGLEFLIYFQGNSAPDKSGLPSDRFSAERTGGSVSTLTIQRTQQEDSAVYLCASSYAHPRNEQFFGPGTRLTVL.

This clonotype was recorded only once. The chain joins TRBV20-1 to TRBJ2-5; the D is unclear. Per the germline V gene, CDR1 is DFQATT and CDR2 is SNEGSKA (reference sequence). The ends were cut back, 3 bases at V and 5 bases at J, with 13 bases in the middle. This CDR3 contains 13 residues. CDR3 sequence reads: CSARSSFSETQYF. DNA of the CDR3: TGCAGTGCTAGGTCCAGCTTCTCTGAGACCCAGTACTTC.

The rearrangement uses TRBV21-1 and TRBJ2-4; the table's D gene call, TRBD1, was not cross checked with the DNA. The better agreement between TRBJ2-7 and the DNA end casts doubt on the J call. TRBV21-1 constitutes a pseudogene. The CDR3 runs 15 residues. Here the CDR3 DNA reads TGTGCCAGCAGCACCCAGAGGCTAGGGGGTCACGAGCAGTACTTC. Residues: CASSTQRLGGHEQYF.